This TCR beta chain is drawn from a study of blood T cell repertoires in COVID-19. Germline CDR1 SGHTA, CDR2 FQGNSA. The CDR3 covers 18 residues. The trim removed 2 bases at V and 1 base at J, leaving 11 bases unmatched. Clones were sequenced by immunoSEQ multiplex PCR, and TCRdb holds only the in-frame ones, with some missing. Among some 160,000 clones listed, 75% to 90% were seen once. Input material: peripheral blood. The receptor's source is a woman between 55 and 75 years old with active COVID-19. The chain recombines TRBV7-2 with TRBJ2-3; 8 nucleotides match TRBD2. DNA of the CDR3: TGTGCCAGCAGCTTACAGGCGGGAGGTCACTTCGGCACAGATACGCAGTATTTT. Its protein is CASSLQAGGHFGTDTQYF.